The next 7 T cell receptor beta chains were all read from a single sample in a study of T cell responses to AZD1222 COVID-19 vaccine. Sequencing used immunoSEQ multiplex PCR; TCRdb keeps in-frame clones, though not all of them. The sample includes about 70,000 clones, around 82% of them seen just once. The source was peripheral blood, collected 28 days after the second AZD1222 dose. The receptors derive from an adult who received the AZD1222 COVID-19 vaccine.

The chain is built from TRBV10-2 and TRBJ2-3; 11 bases map to TRBD2. The V gene's germline CDR1 is WSHSY and CDR2 SAAADI. The CDR3 spans 13 residues. The ends lost 10 bases at V and 6 bases at J; junction bases unmatched: 6. CDR3 amino acids: CATELAGADTQYF. In nucleotides, the CDR3 is TGCGCCACCGAACTAGCGGGGGCGGATACGCAGTATTTT.

This rearrangement joins TRBV6-5 to TRBJ2-3; maybe TRBD2 (6 bases). Per germline, CDR1 MNHEY and CDR2 SVGAGI. The CDR3 spans 14 residues. The V gene lost 6 bases and the J gene lost 2 bases, with 12 bases spanning the gap. DNA for the CDR3: TGTGCCAGCAGGCCGGGACTCAACACAGATACGCAGTATTTT. This gives the protein CASRPGLNTDTQYF.

The rearrangement uses TRBV27 and TRBJ2-5, with D perhaps matching TRBD2 (6 bases). This CDR3 comprises 17 residues. Germline V gene sequence: CDR1 MNHEY, CDR2 SMNVEV (reference sequence). Trimming removed 2 bases at V and 4 bases at J, with 20 bases between. In DNA, the CDR3 is TGTGCCAGCAGTTTAGGGTGGGGGGAGTCGCGTTTAGAGACCCAGTACTTC. Translated: CASSLGWGESRLETQYF.

This sequence joins TRBV3-1 (or the pseudogene TRBV3-2) and TRBJ2-3; D is possibly TRBD2 (6 bases). CDR1 and CDR2 (germline): LGHDT, YNNKEL (reference sequence). The CDR3 has 16 residues. Trimming pared 0 bases from V and 5 bases from J, leaving 15 bases between. The CDR3 region is CASSQDLAGIRDTQYF. CDR3 sequence (DNA): TGTGCCAGCAGCCAAGACCTGGCGGGGATTAGAGATACGCAGTATTTT.

This sequence joins TRBV13 and TRBJ1-6, with D uncertain. Germline V lookup: CDR1 PRHDT, CDR2 FYEKMQ (reference sequence). V lost 5 bases to trimming and J lost 6 bases, with 17 bases between them. The CDR3 is made up of 16 amino acids. The CDR3 DNA reads as TGTGCCAGCAGCCCTTTCGGAGGCCGCGGTAATTCACCCCTCCACTTT. This gives the protein CASSPFGGRGNSPLHF.

The V gene is TRBV19, the J gene TRBJ1-3; D is uncertain. The CDR3 covers 14 residues. Trimming took off 6 bases at V and 2 bases at J, with 11 bases between the two ends. Germline CDR1 reads LNHDA; CDR2 reads SQIVND (reference sequence). This chain's CDR3 is CASSRFGTGNTIYF. The CDR3 coding sequence is TGTGCCAGTAGCCGATTTGGGACTGGAAACACCATATATTTT.

The count of this clone is one. V gene TRBV16 combines with J gene TRBJ1-3, with 8 bases fitting TRBD1. Germline V gives CDR1 KGHSY, CDR2 FQNENV. With V trimmed by 4 bases and J by 11 bases, 4 bases remained unmatched. The CDR3 spans 12 residues. CDR3 protein: CASSLGQGAIYF. In nucleotides, the CDR3 is TGTGCCAGCAGCCTTGGACAGGGCGCCATATATTTT.